This entry lists 22 T cell receptor beta chains sequenced from one sample in a study of T-cell reconstitution after alpha-beta-depleted transplantation in children. Unique molecular identifiers featured in how the TCRbeta library was prepared. TCRdb re-called the PCR reads with MiXCR, one entry per CDR3 protein. This table has about 290,000 distinct CDR3 sequences, roughly 7.8% appearing once. These receptors' targets are unknown. Regarding the study as a whole: T-cell counts and diversity were attributed mostly to newly produced T cells one year after transplant.

The sample consisted of peripheral blood, taken 360 days after TCRalphabeta/CD19-depleted stem cell transplant. Receptors originate from a female patient aged 2-15 years who had a stem cell transplant for Fanconi anemia, so the T cells may come from the graft donor.

This chain joins TRBV6-1 and TRBJ2-2; TRBD1 matches at 7 bases. V shed 10 bases, J shed 0 bases, and the junction held 5 bases outside the gene matches. The length of the CDR3 is 14 residues. The germline V gene encodes CDR1 MNHNS and CDR2 SASEGT. DNA of the CDR3: TGTGCCACTACGGGACAGTCGAACACCGGGGAGCTGTTTTTT. Translated, it gives CATTGQSNTGELFF.

This clonotype came up many times. In nucleotides, the CDR3 is TGTGCCATCAGTGCAAGGTCTGAAGCTTTCTTT. Residues: CAISARSEAFF. The rearrangement uses TRBV10-3 and TRBJ1-1, with D hard to call. CDR3 length: 11 amino acids. V was trimmed by 4 bases and J by 6 bases, leaving 6 bases between them. Germline-derived CDR1 and CDR2 are ENHRY and SYGVKD.

The table lists this clonotype with many counts. The gene calls are TRBV20-1 and TRBJ2-3; no reliable D call. The CDR3 length is 12 residues. Germline loops: CDR1 DFQATT, CDR2 SNEGSKA (reference sequence). The germline V and J ends were trimmed by 3 bases and 2 bases, with 6 bases remaining between them. The CDR3 reads CSASGYTDTQYF. The CDR3 DNA reads as TGCAGTGCTAGCGGATACACAGATACGCAGTATTTT.

This clonotype has a count of ten or more. V gene TRBV29-1 combines with J gene TRBJ1-1; perhaps TRBD1 as D (5 bases). The CDR3 runs to 13 residues. The germline V and J ends were trimmed by 5 bases and 2 bases, with 12 bases remaining between them. Germline V lookup: CDR1 SQVTM, CDR2 ANQGSEA. This CDR3 is CSVRNRLNTEAFF. CDR3 in DNA: TGCAGCGTTCGTAACAGGCTTAACACTGAAGCTTTCTTT.

The chain recombines TRBV20-1 with TRBJ1-2; 8 bases align to TRBD1. The CDR3 runs to 13 residues. Germline V lookup: CDR1 DFQATT, CDR2 SNEGSKA (reference sequence). J was trimmed by 5 bases and V by 6 bases; bases with no gene match: 8. CDR3 sequence: CSAPDRVGYGYTF. CDR3 sequence (DNA): TGCAGTGCCCCGGACAGGGTCGGGTATGGCTACACCTTC.

There are many counts of this clonotype. The V gene is TRBV4-1, the J gene TRBJ2-7; D gene uncertain. This CDR3 has 14 amino acids. V lost 1 base and J lost 0, with 7 bases in between. Germline V gives CDR1 MGHRA, CDR2 YSYEKL. The CDR3 sequence is CASSQVSSSYEQYF. As DNA, the CDR3 is TGCGCCAGCAGCCAAGTCTCCAGCTCCTACGAGCAGTACTTC.

This clonotype has only a few counts. CDR3: CASGVGLAISEQFF. CDR3 nucleotides: TGTGCCAGCGGTGTGGGCTTGGCAATCAGTGAGCAGTTCTTC. The V gene is TRBV19, the J gene TRBJ2-1, with no clear D. Germline V gives CDR1 LNHDA, CDR2 SQIVND (reference sequence). The CDR3 loop spans 14 amino acids. Trimming stripped 9 bases from V and 9 bases from J, with 21 bases between. The full variable domain, rest sourced from reference TRBV19 and TRBJ2-1, is DGGITQSPKYLFRKEGQNVTLSCEQNLNHDAMYWYRQDPGQGLRLIYYSQIVNDFQKGDIAEGYSVSREKKESFPLTVTSAQKNPTAFYLCASGVGLAISEQFFGPGTRLTVL.

This clonotype showed up just a few times. A read error may account for a junction end that differs from germline. In DNA, the CDR3 is TGCAGTGCTCCGCAAAGGACTAGCGGGGGGGCTGGTTTAGCCTTC. Translation: CSAPQRTSGGAGLAF. This chain uses TRBV20-1 with TRBJ2-1; 15 bases line up with TRBD2. Germline V gene sequence: CDR1 DFQATT, CDR2 SNEGSKA (reference sequence). This CDR3 contains 15 residues.

This clonotype has just a few counts. The chain is built from TRBV27 and TRBJ1-2, with 7 bases matching TRBD1. Germline V gene sequence: CDR1 MNHEY, CDR2 SMNVEV (reference sequence). The CDR3 length is 14 residues. V shed 6 bases and J 6 bases; nucleotides not matched to a gene: 10. In DNA form, the CDR3 reads TGTGCCAGCAGCCCAAGAGGGACAGTAGATGGCTACACCTTC. Its protein product is CASSPRGTVDGYTF.

This clonotype was counted at least ten times. The chain has TRBV6-2 or TRBV6-3 and TRBJ1-5; 9 bases fit TRBD1. Trimming took 6 bases from V and 5 from J; bases not matched to a gene: 11. The germline gives CDR1 MNHEY, CDR2 SVGEGT. This CDR3 has 16 residues. The CDR3 spells CASRSFRDREHQPQHF. CDR3 DNA sequence: TGTGCCAGCAGATCGTTCCGGGACAGGGAACATCAGCCCCAGCATTTT.

This clonotype was seen at least ten times. The chain links TRBV6-2 or TRBV6-3 to TRBJ2-3, with TRBD1 matching over 10 bases. The J segment lost 5 bases and the V segment lost 0 bases, leaving 2 bases of the junction unmatched. The CDR3 runs to 15 residues. The germline gives CDR1 MNHEY, CDR2 SVGEGT. DNA of the CDR3: TGTGCCAGCAGTTACTCGACAGGGGGCGAAGATACGCAGTATTTT. It is translated as CASSYSTGGEDTQYF.

This clonotype has more than one count but fewer than ten. The rearrangement uses TRBV7-8 and TRBJ2-3; D is perhaps TRBD1 (5 bases). Per the germline V gene, CDR1 is SGHVS and CDR2 is FQNEAQ. This CDR3 comprises 14 residues. V was trimmed by 6 bases and J by 6 bases, leaving 16 bases between them. The CDR3 region is CASSSGHRTDTQYF. In nucleotides, the CDR3 is TGTGCCAGCAGTTCCGGACACCGTACGGATACGCAGTATTTT.

The J gene is TRBJ1-2, the V gene TRBV28; D unresolved. Germline assignment: CDR1 MDHEN and CDR2 SYDVKM. V lost 11 bases and J lost 7, with 17 bases in between. The CDR3 covers 12 residues. DNA for the CDR3: TGTGCCGGACTGACGGATATTGGTGGCTACACCTTC. Translation: CAGLTDIGGYTF.

The chain has TRBV6-5 and TRBJ2-7, with D unclear. This CDR3 comprises 15 residues. CDR1 and CDR2 from the germline V gene are MNHEY and SVGAGI. V was pared by 0 bases and J by 6 bases, with 15 bases between. The CDR3 region is CASSYSQVSSGEQYF. The CDR3, as DNA: TGTGCCAGCAGTTACTCTCAGGTATCTTCCGGCGAGCAGTACTTC.

This clonotype has ten or more counts. V usage is TRBV28 and J usage is TRBJ2-1; 8 bases line up with TRBD2. The CDR3 sequence is 14 residues long. The V gene end was trimmed by 6 bases and the J gene end by 8 bases; junction bases not matched to a gene: 9. The germline V gene has CDR1 MDHEN and CDR2 SYDVKM. CDR3 in DNA: TGTGCCAGCAGGGGACTAGAGACTGGCGATGAGCAGTTCTTC. It yields the protein CASRGLETGDEQFF.

This clonotype was found many times. The chain has TRBV6-5 and TRBJ1-1, with TRBD1 matching over 8 bases. Germline V gene sequence: CDR1 MNHEY, CDR2 SVGAGI. V lost 5 bases and J lost 1; bases outside the gene matches: 6. The CDR3 is 15 amino acids. The CDR3 DNA is TGTGCCAGCAGTCGGCTCGGGACAGGGAACACTGAAGCTTTCTTT. Its protein product is CASSRLGTGNTEAFF.

In this sample, this clonotype turned up a few times. This rearrangement joins TRBV20-1 to TRBJ2-1, with D hard to call. The germline gives CDR1 DFQATT, CDR2 SNEGSKA (reference sequence). This CDR3 has 13 amino acids. Trimming took 0 bases from V and 6 from J, leaving 9 bases between them. DNA for the CDR3: TGCAGTGCTAGAGATATGACACCCAATGAGCAGTTCTTC. Protein: CSARDMTPNEQFF.

This clonotype showed up many times. The chain uses TRBV20-1 and TRBJ2-3; D ambiguous. The CDR3 is made up of 13 amino acids. CDR1 is DFQATT and CDR2 is SNEGSKA in the germline V gene (reference sequence). V shed 3 bases and J shed 0 bases, with 7 bases lying between them. The CDR3 region is CSARSGSTDTQYF. CDR3 in DNA: TGCAGTGCTAGGTCCGGCAGCACAGATACGCAGTATTTT.

This clonotype was found many times. The V call is TRBV12-3 or TRBV12-4, the J call TRBJ1-2; D is uncertain. CDR3 length: 12 amino acids. Between the trimmed V and J ends, which lost 4 bases and 5 bases, there was a span of 8 bases. The CDR3 DNA sequence: TGTGCCAGCAGTTCATCTGAGTATGGCTACACCTTC. Its protein product is CASSSSEYGYTF.

This clonotype occurred many times. This chain links TRBV7-9 with TRBJ2-7; TRBD2 matches at 8 bases. V dropped 2 bases and J dropped 6; count of bases not matched to a gene: 3. The CDR3 has 13 residues. Germline loops: CDR1 SEHNR, CDR2 FQNEAQ (reference sequence). CDR3 sequence: CASSLSSGPEQYF. Here the CDR3 DNA reads TGTGCCAGCAGCTTATCTAGCGGGCCCGAGCAGTACTTC.

Ten or more counts support this clonotype. The gene calls are TRBV5-1 and TRBJ2-2, with 14 nucleotides matching TRBD2. Trimming removed 3 bases from V and 0 bases from J; junction bases left unmatched: 7. Germline V gene lookup returns CDR1 SGHRS and CDR2 YFSETQ. The CDR3 spans 19 residues. CDR3 bases: TGCGCCAGCAGCTGGGCCGGACTAGCGGGAGGCCCGAACACCGGGGAGCTGTTTTTT. It is translated as CASSWAGLAGGPNTGELFF.

There are a few counts of this clonotype. The rearrangement uses TRBV5-1 and TRBJ1-6, with D unresolved. This CDR3 region has 15 residues. In germline, CDR1 is SGHRS, CDR2 YFSETQ. V dropped 0 bases and J dropped 10 bases, with 14 bases sitting between them. CDR3 amino acids: CASSLGVPVESPLHF. The DNA for the CDR3 is TGCGCCAGCAGCTTGGGCGTGCCAGTCGAGTCACCCCTCCACTTT. Variable domain in full (rest from reference TRBV5-1 and TRBJ1-6): KAGVTQTPRYLIKTRGQQVTLSCSPISGHRSVSWYQQTPGQGLQFLFEYFSETQRNKGNFPGRFSGRQFSNSRSEMNVSTLELGDSALYLCASSLGVPVESPLHFGNGTRLTVT.